The 24 T cell receptor beta chains in this list originate from one sample, sequenced in a study of long-term antiretroviral therapy in people with HIV (dated by TCRdb to the early 2020s). The immunoSEQ hsTCRB v3.0 assay was used at survey level resolution for TRB variable region sequencing. Here the immuneACCESS table is served through TCRdb, limited to in-frame sequences with V and J called. Missing clones are a known gap in these copies; in checked studies unresolved V genes cover under half, and the rest lacks a known reason. The sample has roughly 25,000 clones on record, about 86% of them singletons. Approximately 5.6% of the sample belongs to the ten largest clones. This sample comprised unsorted PBMCs, obtained 0.7 years before starting antiretroviral therapy. The receptors come from a man under 40 with HIV.

Of note for this clone: This specimen includes other DNA sequences encoding the same CDR3. J is TRBJ2-7 and V is TRBV5-8; 12 bases agree with TRBD2. V gave up 3 bases and J gave up 2 bases; unmatched junction bases: 6. CDR1 and CDR2 from the germline V gene are SGHTS and YDEGEE. This CDR3 contains 16 residues. This CDR3 is CASSSLAGGPPYEQYF. CDR3 in DNA: TGTGCCAGCAGCTCCCTAGCGGGGGGGCCACCCTACGAGCAGTACTTC.

The chain couples TRBV7-7 to TRBJ2-7, with 15 bases identical to TRBD2. Trimming cost V 5 bases and J 4 bases; bases outside gene matches: 3. Per germline, CDR1 SSHAT and CDR2 FNYEAQ (reference sequence). This CDR3 is 15 amino acids long. The CDR3 reads CASSPGTSGGYEQYF. DNA for the CDR3: TGTGCCAGCAGCCCCGGGACTAGCGGGGGGTACGAGCAGTACTTC. Full variable domain (rest looked up from reference TRBV7-7 and TRBJ2-7): GAGVSQSPRYKVTKRGQDVTLRCDPISSHATLYWYQQALGQGPEFLTYFNYEAQPDKSGLPSDRFSAERPEGSISTLTIQRTEQRDSAMYRCASSPGTSGGYEQYFGPGTRLTVT.

The chain joins TRBV5-4 to TRBJ2-1, with D possibly being TRBD2 (6 bases). CDR1 and CDR2 (germline): SGHNT, YYREEE (reference sequence). The CDR3 is 14 amino acids. V lost 0 bases and J lost 8, with 12 bases in between. The CDR3 is CASSLGLVVDEQFF. CDR3 sequence (DNA): TGTGCCAGCAGCTTGGGACTAGTCGTCGATGAGCAGTTCTTC.

The genes are TRBV28 and TRBJ1-6, with no clear D. The CDR3 extends over 16 amino acids. Germline CDR1 reads MDHEN; CDR2 reads SYDVKM. The V and J ends lost 3 bases and 0 bases respectively, with 9 bases between them. CDR3 residues: CASSFHGSSYNSPLHF. The CDR3 bases are TGTGCCAGCAGTTTTCATGGGAGCTCCTATAATTCACCCCTCCACTTT. The full variable domain, completed using reference TRBV28 and TRBJ1-6, is DVKVTQSSRYLVKRTGEKVFLECVQDMDHENMFWYRQDPGLGLRLIYFSYDVKMKEKGDIPEGYSVSREKKERFSLILESASTNQTSMYLCASSFHGSSYNSPLHFGNGTRLTVT.

The V gene is TRBV30, the J gene TRBJ2-1; a possible D gene is TRBD2 (7 bases). Trimming left V 4 bases short and J 4 bases short, with 17 bases between. Looked up from germline, CDR1 is GTSNPN and CDR2 is SVGIG (reference sequence). The CDR3 loop spans 15 amino acids. The CDR3 DNA is TGTGCCTGGACTATCTTGGGGGGGCCTTACAATGAGCAGTTCTTC. Translating gives CAWTILGGPYNEQFF.

This chain links TRBV5-6 with TRBJ1-5, with 9 bases aligning to TRBD1. V was pared by 7 bases and J by 0 bases, with 8 bases of the junction left unmatched. This CDR3 comprises 16 residues. Germline values: CDR1 SGHDT, CDR2 YYEEEE. The chain's CDR3 is CASGTGGGYSNQPQHF. CDR3 bases: TGTGCCAGCGGAACAGGGGGCGGATATAGCAATCAGCCCCAGCATTTT.

This chain connects TRBV7-3 to TRBJ2-1; 9 bases align to TRBD2. J was trimmed by 2 bases and V by 4 bases; bases with no gene match: 3. This CDR3 spans 15 amino acids. CDR1 is SGHTA, CDR2 FQGTGA, per germline. The CDR3 is CASSSSGGTYNEQFF. CDR3 coding DNA: TGTGCCAGCAGCTCCAGCGGGGGGACCTACAATGAGCAGTTCTTC.

The chain joins TRBV7-6 to TRBJ2-1, with 10 bases aligning to TRBD1. The germline V gene has CDR1 SGHVS and CDR2 FNYEAQ. J lost 8 bases, V lost 4 bases, and 5 bases had no gene match. The CDR3 sequence is 14 residues long. CDR3 coding DNA: TGTGCCAGCAGCTCGGGACAGGGGCTGGATGAGCAGTTCTTC. Protein sequence: CASSSGQGLDEQFF.

The chain links TRBV6-5 to TRBJ1-2; 7 bases align to TRBD1. With V trimmed by 3 bases and J by 7 bases, 14 bases remained unmatched. Germline V gives CDR1 MNHEY, CDR2 SVGAGI. This CDR3 has 16 residues. The CDR3 DNA sequence: TGTGCCAGCAGTTATGGAACAGGGGCTCTTCGGTCTGGCTACACCTTC. Translating it yields CASSYGTGALRSGYTF.

CDR3 in amino acids: CASSLVGLAGGRADTQYF. The CDR3 nucleotides read TGTGCCAGCAGCTTAGTGGGACTAGCGGGGGGGCGGGCAGATACGCAGTATTTT. The rearrangement links TRBV7-2 to TRBJ2-3; 16 nucleotides agree with TRBD2. V lost 1 base and J lost 4; bases outside the gene matches: 5. The CDR3 has 18 residues. Germline V lookup: CDR1 SGHTA, CDR2 FQGNSA. The full variable domain, rest sourced from reference TRBV7-2 and TRBJ2-3, is GAGVSQSPSNKVTEKGKDVELRCDPISGHTALYWYRQSLGQGLEFLIYFQGNSAPDKSGLPSDRFSAERTGGSVSTLTIQRTQQEDSAVYLCASSLVGLAGGRADTQYFGPGTRLTVL.

The chain carries TRBV6-6 and TRBJ1-6; tentative D call: TRBD1 (6 bases). The V end was cut by 5 bases, the J end by 7 bases, with 12 bases between. Per germline, CDR1 MNHNY and CDR2 SVGAGI (reference sequence). CDR3 length: 14 amino acids. CDR3 sequence (DNA): TGTGCCAGCAGTACGCCAGGGGTCAATTCACCCCTCCACTTT. Translated: CASSTPGVNSPLHF.

This chain uses TRBV6-1 with TRBJ1-2, with 7 bases aligning to TRBD1. Germline V gives CDR1 MNHNS, CDR2 SASEGT. CDR3 length equals 16 residues. The V gene end was trimmed by 2 bases and the J gene end by 10 bases; junction bases not matched to a gene: 16. This CDR3 is CASSERVGRGQSSYTF. DNA of the CDR3: TGTGCCAGCAGTGAAAGGGTTGGGCGGGGACAGTCCTCCTACACCTTC.

The V call is TRBV10-3, the J call TRBJ1-6, with D maybe TRBD1 (6 bases). V was shortened by 7 bases and J by 4 bases, with 8 bases between the two germline ends. Germline-derived CDR1 and CDR2 are ENHRY and SYGVKD. CDR3 length equals 13 residues. CDR3 sequence reads: CAITGQYNSPLHF. Here the CDR3 DNA reads TGTGCCATCACTGGACAGTATAATTCACCCCTCCACTTT.

J is TRBJ2-3 and V is TRBV2, with a weak D call TRBD2 (6 bases). The CDR3 is 14 amino acids. Trimming cost V 4 bases and J 0 bases, with 8 bases left between them. CDR1 and CDR2 from the germline V gene are SNHLY and FYNNEI. The CDR3 DNA reads TGTGCCAGCAGTGTGGGAGGTAGCACAGATACGCAGTATTTT. It translates to CASSVGGSTDTQYF.

This chain joins TRBV7-6 and TRBJ2-1; D might be TRBD2 (6 bases). Trimming stripped 1 base from V and 0 bases from J, with 10 bases between. CDR1 and CDR2 from the germline V gene are SGHVS and FNYEAQ. There are 16 residues in the CDR3. Written as DNA, the CDR3 is TGTGCCAGCAGCTTAGAGGCAGCGGGCTCCTACAATGAGCAGTTCTTC. It translates to CASSLEAAGSYNEQFF.

J is TRBJ2-1 and V is TRBV7-8; possibly TRBD1 or TRBD2 for D (5 bases each). This CDR3 contains 13 residues. The germline CDR1 and CDR2 sequences are SGHVS and FQNEAQ. V was trimmed by 1 base and J by 8 bases, leaving 9 bases between them. CDR3 coding DNA: TGTGCCAGCAGCTTAGATCTGGGGGATGAGCAGTTCTTC. Amino acids: CASSLDLGDEQFF.

V gene TRBV6-6 combines with J gene TRBJ2-1; D call uncertain. V gave up 1 base and J gave up 5 bases, with 9 bases separating them. Per the germline V gene, CDR1 is MNHNY and CDR2 is SVGAGI (reference sequence). This CDR3 contains 14 residues. CDR3 in DNA: TGTGCCAGCAGTTACTACGGACGGGACAATGAGCAGTTCTTC. It yields the protein CASSYYGRDNEQFF.

V is TRBV7-3 and J is TRBJ2-2; D gene unclear. Germline loops: CDR1 SGHTA, CDR2 FQGTGA. The CDR3 covers 12 residues. V gave up 2 bases and J gave up 4 bases, with 2 bases separating them. CDR3 loop: CASSLATGELFF. The CDR3 DNA reads as TGTGCCAGCAGCTTAGCCACCGGGGAGCTGTTTTTT.

This clone has only a few counts. The chain employs TRBV7-3 and TRBJ2-5, with 8 nucleotides matching TRBD2. CDR1 and CDR2 from the germline V gene are SGHTA and FQGTGA. Trimming at V came to 2 bases and at J to 1 base, leaving 6 bases not matched to a gene. There are 16 residues in the CDR3. CDR3 residues: CASSLGDGGAQETQYF. The DNA of the CDR3 is TGTGCCAGCAGCTTAGGAGACGGGGGGGCCCAAGAGACCCAGTACTTC. Together with reference TRBV7-3 and TRBJ2-5, the CDR3 gives the full variable domain: GAGVSQTPSNKVTEKGKYVELRCDPISGHTALYWYRQSLGQGPEFLIYFQGTGAADDSGLPNDRFFAVRPEGSVSTLKIQRTERGDSAVYLCASSLGDGGAQETQYFGPGTRLLVL.

V and J are TRBV19 and TRBJ1-4; no definite D call. Germline CDR1 reads LNHDA; CDR2 reads SQIVND (reference sequence). Trimming left V 6 bases short and J 5 bases short, with 13 bases between. The CDR3 runs to 14 residues. CDR3 protein: CASSPDGENEKLFF. In DNA form, the CDR3 reads TGTGCCAGTAGCCCGGACGGGGAGAATGAAAAACTGTTTTTT.

The chain is built from TRBV7-2 and TRBJ2-7; 8 positions agree with TRBD1. CDR1 is SGHTA and CDR2 is FQGNSA in the germline V gene. This CDR3 is built from 14 residues. The V segment lost 5 bases and the J segment 4 bases; nucleotides outside the gene matches: 7. The CDR3 loop is CASSPPTGDYEQYF. In DNA form, the CDR3 reads TGTGCCAGCAGCCCGCCGACAGGGGATTACGAGCAGTACTTC.

In this sample, this clone is medium-sized. This chain uses TRBV5-6 with TRBJ2-7; weak D call: TRBD2 (7 bases). Per germline, CDR1 SGHDT and CDR2 YYEEEE. This CDR3 is 12 amino acids long. The germline V and J ends were trimmed by 1 base and 6 bases, with 8 bases remaining between them. CDR3 nucleotide sequence: TGTGCCAGCAGCTTGAGGGGGGGCGAGCAGTACTTC. This sequence encodes CASSLRGGEQYF.

This clone was recorded a few times. V is TRBV2 and J is TRBJ1-6; no reliable D call. Trimming shortened V by 6 bases and J by 4 bases, and 13 bases separated the two germline ends. The CDR3 consists of 15 residues. The germline V gene has CDR1 SNHLY and CDR2 FYNNEI. CDR3 bases: TGTGCCAGCAGGGGTGGGGAGATGTATAATTCACCCCTCCACTTT. Amino acids: CASRGGEMYNSPLHF.

This clone was picked up a small number of times. Other DNA sequences in this sample translate to the same CDR3. The chain employs TRBV29-1 and TRBJ2-1; TRBD1 agrees at 8 bases. The junction had 3 bases not matched to a gene; V was cut back by 5 bases and J by 3 bases. The germline V gene has CDR1 SQVTM and CDR2 ANQGSEA. The CDR3 covers 13 residues. CDR3 sequence (DNA): TGCAGCGTTACCGGGACAGGCTACAATGAGCAGTTCTTC. Its translation is CSVTGTGYNEQFF.